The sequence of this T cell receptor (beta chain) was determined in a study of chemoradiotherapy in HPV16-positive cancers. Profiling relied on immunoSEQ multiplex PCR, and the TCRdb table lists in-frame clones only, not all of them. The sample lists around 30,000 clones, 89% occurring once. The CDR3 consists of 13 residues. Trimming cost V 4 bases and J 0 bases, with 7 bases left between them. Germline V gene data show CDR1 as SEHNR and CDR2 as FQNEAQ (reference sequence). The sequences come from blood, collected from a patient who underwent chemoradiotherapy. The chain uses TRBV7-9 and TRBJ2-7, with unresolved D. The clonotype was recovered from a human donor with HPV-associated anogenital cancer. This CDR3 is CASSSRVSYEQYF. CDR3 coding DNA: TGTGCCAGCAGCTCACGGGTCTCCTACGAGCAGTACTTC.